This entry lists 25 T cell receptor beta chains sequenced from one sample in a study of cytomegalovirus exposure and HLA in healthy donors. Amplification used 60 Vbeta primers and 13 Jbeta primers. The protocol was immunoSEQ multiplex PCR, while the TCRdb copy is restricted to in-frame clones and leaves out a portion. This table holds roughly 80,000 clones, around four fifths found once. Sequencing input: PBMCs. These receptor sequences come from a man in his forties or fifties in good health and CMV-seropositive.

The CDR3 here is CASRRDSYYEQYF. The CDR3 DNA is TGTGCCAGCAGACGGGACTCTTACTACGAGCAGTACTTC. The genes are TRBV5-4 and TRBJ2-7; a possible D gene is TRBD2 (6 bases). Germline V gene data show CDR1 as SGHNT and CDR2 as YYREEE (reference sequence). V shed 5 bases and J shed 3 bases, with 12 bases lying between them. The CDR3 runs 13 residues. Full variable domain (rest looked up from reference TRBV5-4 and TRBJ2-7): ETGVTQSPTHLIKTRGQQVTLRCSSQSGHNTVSWYQQALGQGPQFIFQYYREEENGRGNFPPRFSGLQFPNYSSELNVNALELDDSALYLCASRRDSYYEQYFGPGTRLTVT.

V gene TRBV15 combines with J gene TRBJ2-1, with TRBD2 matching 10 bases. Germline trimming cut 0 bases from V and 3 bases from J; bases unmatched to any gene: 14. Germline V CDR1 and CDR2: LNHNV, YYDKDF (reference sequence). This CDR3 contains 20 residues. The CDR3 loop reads CATSRDRTLAGVLVYNEQFF. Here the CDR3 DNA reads TGTGCCACCAGCAGAGATCGAACGCTAGCGGGAGTGTTGGTCTACAATGAGCAGTTCTTC.

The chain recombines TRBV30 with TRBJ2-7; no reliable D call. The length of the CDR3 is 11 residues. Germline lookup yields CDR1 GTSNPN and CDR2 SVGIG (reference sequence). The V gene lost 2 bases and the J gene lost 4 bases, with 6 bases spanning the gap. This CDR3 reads CAWSSEYEQYF. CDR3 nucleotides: TGTGCCTGGAGTTCTGAGTACGAGCAGTACTTC.

The chain's CDR3 is CASRTPGQGSKSYNEQFF. The CDR3 DNA reads TGCGCCAGTAGAACACCGGGACAGGGGTCTAAGTCCTACAATGAGCAGTTCTTC. This chain uses TRBV5-1 with TRBJ2-1, with TRBD1 matching 10 bases. The CDR3 extends over 18 amino acids. V gave up 8 bases and J gave up 1 base; unmatched junction bases: 15. CDR1 and CDR2 from the germline V gene are SGHRS and YFSETQ. Together with reference TRBV5-1 and TRBJ2-1, the CDR3 gives the full variable domain: KAGVTQTPRYLIKTRGQQVTLSCSPISGHRSVSWYQQTPGQGLQFLFEYFSETQRNKGNFPGRFSGRQFSNSRSEMNVSTLELGDSALYLCASRTPGQGSKSYNEQFFGPGTRLTVL.

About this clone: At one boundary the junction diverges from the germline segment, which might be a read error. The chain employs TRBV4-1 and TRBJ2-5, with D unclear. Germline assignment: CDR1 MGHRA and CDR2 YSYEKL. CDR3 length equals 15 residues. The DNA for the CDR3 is TGCGCCAGCAGCATCACCGTCACCTACCAAGAGGCCCAGTACTTC. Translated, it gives CASSITVTYQEAQYF.

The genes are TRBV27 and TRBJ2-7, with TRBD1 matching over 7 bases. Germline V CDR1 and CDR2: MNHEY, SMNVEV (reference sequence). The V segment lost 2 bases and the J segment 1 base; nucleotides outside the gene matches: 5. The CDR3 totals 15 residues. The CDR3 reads CASSLSTGVSYEQYF. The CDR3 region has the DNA TGTGCCAGCAGTTTAAGTACAGGGGTTTCCTACGAGCAGTACTTC.

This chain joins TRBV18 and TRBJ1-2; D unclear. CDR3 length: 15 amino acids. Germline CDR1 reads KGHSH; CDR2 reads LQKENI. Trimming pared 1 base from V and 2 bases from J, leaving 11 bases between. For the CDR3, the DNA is TGTGCCAGCTCACCACTCCTAGATGAGAACTATGGCTACACCTTC. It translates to CASSPLLDENYGYTF.

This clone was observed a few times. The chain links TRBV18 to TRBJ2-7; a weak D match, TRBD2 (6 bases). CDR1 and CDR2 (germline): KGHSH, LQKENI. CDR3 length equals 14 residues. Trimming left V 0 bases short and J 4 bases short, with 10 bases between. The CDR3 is CASSPPGGVYEQYF. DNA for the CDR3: TGTGCCAGCTCACCACCCGGGGGAGTATACGAGCAGTACTTC.

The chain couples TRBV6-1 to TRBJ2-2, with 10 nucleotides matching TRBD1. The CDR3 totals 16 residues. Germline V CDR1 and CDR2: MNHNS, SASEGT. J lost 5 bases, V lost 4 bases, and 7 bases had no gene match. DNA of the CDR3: TGTGCCAGCAGTGGACAGGGGGCGATGATGACCGGGGAGCTGTTTTTT. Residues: CASSGQGAMMTGELFF.

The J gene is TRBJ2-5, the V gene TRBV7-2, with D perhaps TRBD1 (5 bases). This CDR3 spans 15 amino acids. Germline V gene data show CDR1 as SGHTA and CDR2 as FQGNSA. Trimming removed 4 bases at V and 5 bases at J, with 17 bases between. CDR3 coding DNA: TGTGCCAGCAGCTCAAATCAACAGGAGTGGGAGACCCAGTACTTC. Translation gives CASSSNQQEWETQYF. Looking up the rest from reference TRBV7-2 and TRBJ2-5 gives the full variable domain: GAGVSQSPSNKVTEKGKDVELRCDPISGHTALYWYRQSLGQGLEFLIYFQGNSAPDKSGLPSDRFSAERTGGSVSTLTIQRTQQEDSAVYLCASSSNQQEWETQYFGPGTRLLVL.

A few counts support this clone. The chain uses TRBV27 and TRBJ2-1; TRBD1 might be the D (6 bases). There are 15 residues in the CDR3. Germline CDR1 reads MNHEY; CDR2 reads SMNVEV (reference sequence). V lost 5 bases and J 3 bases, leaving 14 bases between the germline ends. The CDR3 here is CASSLQGLDYNEQFF. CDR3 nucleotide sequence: TGTGCCAGCAGTCTACAGGGTCTGGACTACAATGAGCAGTTCTTC.

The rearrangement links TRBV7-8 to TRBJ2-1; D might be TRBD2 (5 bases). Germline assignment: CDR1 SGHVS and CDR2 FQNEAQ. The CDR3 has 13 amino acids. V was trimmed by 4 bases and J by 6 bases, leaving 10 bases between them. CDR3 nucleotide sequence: TGTGCCAGCAGCTATCAACTAGGCAATGAGCAGTTCTTC. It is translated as CASSYQLGNEQFF.

The CDR3 is CASTLMGEYNEQFF. The DNA of the CDR3 is TGTGCCAGCACACTGATGGGAGAATACAATGAGCAGTTCTTC. V gene TRBV6-1 combines with J gene TRBJ2-1; D perhaps matches TRBD2 (5 bases). Trimming cost V 7 bases and J 4 bases, with 14 bases left between them. The length of the CDR3 is 14 residues. The germline V gene has CDR1 MNHNS and CDR2 SASEGT.

The CDR3 DNA is TGTGCCATCAGTTTGTCCTTTATCAATGAGCAGTTCTTC. Protein: CAISLSFINEQFF. The chain uses TRBV10-3 and TRBJ2-1, with D uncertain. V shed 5 bases and J shed 6 bases, with 11 bases lying between them. The CDR3 is 13 residues long. CDR1 and CDR2 from the germline V gene are ENHRY and SYGVKD.

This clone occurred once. This CDR3 is CACQLSFDRAYGYTF. The CDR3 nucleotides read TGTGCCTGCCAACTATCGTTTGACAGGGCCTATGGCTACACCTTC. The rearrangement uses TRBV30 and TRBJ1-2, with 7 nucleotides matching TRBD1. CDR3 length equals 15 residues. In germline, CDR1 is GTSNPN, CDR2 SVGIG (reference sequence). Trimming removed 6 bases from V and 4 bases from J; junction bases left unmatched: 14.

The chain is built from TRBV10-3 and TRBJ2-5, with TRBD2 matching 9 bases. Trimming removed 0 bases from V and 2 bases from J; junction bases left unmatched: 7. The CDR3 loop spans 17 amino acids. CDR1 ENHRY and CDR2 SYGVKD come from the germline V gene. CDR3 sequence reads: CAISESGEREDQETQYF. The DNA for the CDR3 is TGTGCCATCAGTGAGTCGGGCGAGCGGGAGGATCAAGAGACCCAGTACTTC.

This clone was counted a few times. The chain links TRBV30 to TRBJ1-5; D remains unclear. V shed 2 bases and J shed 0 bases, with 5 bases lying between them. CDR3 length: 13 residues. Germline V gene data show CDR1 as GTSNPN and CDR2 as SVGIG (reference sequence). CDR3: CAWSRDSNQPQHF. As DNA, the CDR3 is TGTGCCTGGAGTCGGGATAGCAATCAGCCCCAGCATTTT.

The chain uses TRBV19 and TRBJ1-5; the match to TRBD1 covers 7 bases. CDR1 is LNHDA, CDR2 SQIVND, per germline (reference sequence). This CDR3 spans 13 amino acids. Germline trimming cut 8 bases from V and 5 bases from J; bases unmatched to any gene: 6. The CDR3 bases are TGTGCCAGTTCCGACAGGGTGTATCAGCCCCAGCATTTT. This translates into CASSDRVYQPQHF.

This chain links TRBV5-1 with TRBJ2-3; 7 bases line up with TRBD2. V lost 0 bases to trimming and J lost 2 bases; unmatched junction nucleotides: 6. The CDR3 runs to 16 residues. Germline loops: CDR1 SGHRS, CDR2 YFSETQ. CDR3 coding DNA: TGCGCCAGCAGCTTGGAACCTAGCGGCCCCACAGATACGCAGTATTTT. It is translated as CASSLEPSGPTDTQYF.

CDR3 in amino acids: CASSRLAQLTDTQYF. The CDR3, as DNA: TGTGCCAGCAGCCGACTAGCCCAGTTGACAGATACGCAGTATTTT. V gene TRBV7-7 combines with J gene TRBJ2-3; TRBD2 agrees at 7 bases. The ends lost 5 bases at V and 3 bases at J; junction bases unmatched: 8. The CDR3 sequence is 15 residues long. Germline CDR1 reads SSHAT; CDR2 reads FNYEAQ (reference sequence). Combining the CDR3 with reference TRBV7-7 and TRBJ2-3 gives the whole variable domain GAGVSQSPRYKVTKRGQDVTLRCDPISSHATLYWYQQALGQGPEFLTYFNYEAQPDKSGLPSDRFSAERPEGSISTLTIQRTEQRDSAMYRCASSRLAQLTDTQYFGPGTRLTVL.

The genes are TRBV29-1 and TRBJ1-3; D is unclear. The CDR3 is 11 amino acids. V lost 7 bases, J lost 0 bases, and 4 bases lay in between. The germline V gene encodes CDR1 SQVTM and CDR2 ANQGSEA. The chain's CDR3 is CSALSGNTIYF. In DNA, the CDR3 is TGCAGCGCCCTCTCTGGAAACACCATATATTTT.

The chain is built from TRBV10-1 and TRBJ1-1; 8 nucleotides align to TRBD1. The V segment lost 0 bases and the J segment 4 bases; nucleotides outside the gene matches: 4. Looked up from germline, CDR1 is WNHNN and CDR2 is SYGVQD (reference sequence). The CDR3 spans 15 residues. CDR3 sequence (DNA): TGCGCCAGCAGTGAGTCGACCAGGGGGCTCACTGAAGCTTTCTTT. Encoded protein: CASSESTRGLTEAFF.

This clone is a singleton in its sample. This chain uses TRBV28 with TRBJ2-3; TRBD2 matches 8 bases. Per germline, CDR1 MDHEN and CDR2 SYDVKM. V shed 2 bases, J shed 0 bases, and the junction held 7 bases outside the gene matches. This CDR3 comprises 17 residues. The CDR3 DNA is TGTGCCAGCAGTTTACCCACTAGCGGAACTAGCACAGATACGCAGTATTTT. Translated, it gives CASSLPTSGTSTDTQYF. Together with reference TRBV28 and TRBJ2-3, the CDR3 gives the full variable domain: DVKVTQSSRYLVKRTGEKVFLECVQDMDHENMFWYRQDPGLGLRLIYFSYDVKMKEKGDIPEGYSVSREKKERFSLILESASTNQTSMYLCASSLPTSGTSTDTQYFGPGTRLTVL.

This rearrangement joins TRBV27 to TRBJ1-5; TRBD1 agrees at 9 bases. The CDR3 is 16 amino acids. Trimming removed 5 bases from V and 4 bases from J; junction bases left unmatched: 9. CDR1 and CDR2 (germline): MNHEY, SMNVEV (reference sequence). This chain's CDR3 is CASSALSGQGNQPQHF. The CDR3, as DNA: TGTGCCAGCAGTGCCTTATCGGGACAGGGTAATCAGCCCCAGCATTTT.

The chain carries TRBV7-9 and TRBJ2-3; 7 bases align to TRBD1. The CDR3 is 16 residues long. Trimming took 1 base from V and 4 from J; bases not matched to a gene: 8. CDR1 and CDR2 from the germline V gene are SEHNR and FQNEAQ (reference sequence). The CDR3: CASSLGETGQADTQYF. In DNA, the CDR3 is TGTGCCAGCAGCTTAGGTGAGACAGGGCAAGCAGATACGCAGTATTTT.